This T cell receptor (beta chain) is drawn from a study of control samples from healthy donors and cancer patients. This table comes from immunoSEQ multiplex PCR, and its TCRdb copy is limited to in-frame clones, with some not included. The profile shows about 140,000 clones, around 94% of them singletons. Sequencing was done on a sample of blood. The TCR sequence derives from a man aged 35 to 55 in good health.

The CDR3 sequence is CATGTGTGFFNEQFF. CDR3 nucleotides: TGTGCCACCGGGACCGGGACAGGGTTTTTCAATGAGCAGTTCTTC. The chain links TRBV6-5 to TRBJ2-1; 9 bases match TRBD1. The CDR3 runs to 15 residues. The germline gives CDR1 MNHEY, CDR2 SVGAGI. The J segment lost 6 bases and the V segment lost 10 bases, leaving 13 bases of the junction unmatched.